These 26 T cell receptor beta chains came from one sample sequenced in a study of neoadjuvant nivolumab and ipilimumab in lung cancer. Only in-frame clones appear in the TCRdb table, and some are missing; sequencing was by immunoSEQ multiplex PCR. The sample has approximately 23,000 clones, 82% seen once; the top ten hold under 30%. The sequencing used peripheral blood, collected before neoadjuvant nivolumab, alone or with ipilimumab. These receptors originate from an adult with non-small cell lung cancer.

This chain uses TRBV10-2 with TRBJ1-2; 7 bases are a match to TRBD1. Per germline, CDR1 WSHSY and CDR2 SAAADI. The J segment lost 3 bases and the V segment lost 5 bases, leaving 6 bases of the junction unmatched. The CDR3 length is 14 residues. CDR3 protein: CASSKTGDYYGYTF. The CDR3 nucleotides read TGCGCCAGCAGTAAAACAGGGGATTACTATGGCTACACCTTC.

The chain combines TRBV30 with TRBJ1-1; D is uncertain. The CDR3 consists of 11 residues. Trimming removed 3 bases at V and 8 bases at J, with 10 bases between. Germline-derived CDR1 and CDR2 are GTSNPN and SVGIG (reference sequence). The CDR3 loop reads CAWSALQEAFF. The CDR3 DNA reads TGTGCCTGGAGCGCCCTTCAGGAAGCTTTCTTT.

V is TRBV10-3 and J is TRBJ1-2; D is perhaps TRBD1 (6 bases). The V gene lost 11 bases and the J gene lost 8 bases, with 21 bases spanning the gap. This CDR3 is 13 amino acids long. From germline, CDR1 is ENHRY and CDR2 SYGVKD. CDR3 residues: CAALQGPGIGYTF. The CDR3 DNA follows: TGTGCCGCCTTACAGGGTCCAGGAATCGGCTACACCTTC.

V and J are TRBV7-2 and TRBJ2-5; weak D call: TRBD1 (6 bases). Germline CDR1 is SGHTA and CDR2 is FQGNSA. V gave up 5 bases and J gave up 3 bases, with 16 bases separating them. CDR3 length: 15 residues. CDR3 protein: CASSRRPQGKETQYF. The DNA for the CDR3 is TGTGCCAGCAGCCGACGGCCCCAGGGGAAAGAGACCCAGTACTTC.

CDR3 in amino acids: CASSSLTAPTTEAFF. CDR3 DNA: TGTGCCAGCAGCTCTTTGACCGCACCGACCACTGAAGCTTTCTTT. The chain employs TRBV11-2 and TRBJ1-1, with D unresolved. In germline, CDR1 is SGHAT, CDR2 FQNNGV. There are 15 residues in the CDR3. V lost 4 bases, J lost 4 bases, and 16 bases lay in between.

This clone was observed a few times. A junction boundary mismatches the germline segment, possibly from a read error. This chain links TRBV7-7 with TRBJ2-1, with 8 nucleotides matching TRBD2. CDR3 length: 16 residues. Germline-derived CDR1 and CDR2 are SSHAT and FNYEAQ (reference sequence). The CDR3 spells CASSVPAGGNNNEQFF. The CDR3 DNA is TGTGCTAGCAGCGTCCCTGCGGGAGGAAACAACAATGAGCAGTTCTTC.

This clone has a single count. The chain uses TRBV5-5 and TRBJ2-7; 13 positions agree with TRBD2. Germline values: CDR1 SGHKS, CDR2 YYEKEE (reference sequence). The CDR3 runs 15 residues. The junction had 6 bases not matched to a gene; V was cut back by 0 bases and J by 9 bases. As DNA, the CDR3 is TGTGCCAGCAGCTTGGAACTAGCGGGAGGGCCGCGGCAGTACTTC. Protein product: CASSLELAGGPRQYF.

The rearrangement links TRBV5-5 to TRBJ2-3, with D unresolved. Germline CDR1 reads SGHKS; CDR2 reads YYEKEE (reference sequence). CDR3 length equals 14 residues. V lost 3 bases and J 1 base, leaving 9 bases between the germline ends. CDR3 sequence reads: CASSYTLGTDTQYF. The CDR3 nucleotides are TGTGCCAGCAGCTACACCTTAGGCACAGATACGCAGTATTTT.

The gene calls are TRBV5-5 and TRBJ2-2; TRBD1 or TRBD2 may be the D gene (6 bases each). CDR1 and CDR2 from the germline V gene are SGHKS and YYEKEE (reference sequence). The CDR3 contains 16 residues. Trimming shortened V by 2 bases and J by 2 bases, and 13 bases separated the two germline ends. CDR3 amino acids: CASSFTGATNTGELFF. The DNA of the CDR3 is TGTGCCAGCAGCTTTACGGGGGCAACAAACACCGGGGAGCTGTTTTTT.

This clone was observed a few times. This chain links TRBV2 with TRBJ2-7; 7 nucleotides match TRBD1. Germline CDR1 SNHLY, CDR2 FYNNEI. The CDR3 runs to 12 residues. Losses at the gene ends were 7 bases for V and 3 bases for J; bases not matched to a gene: 3. The CDR3 DNA reads TGTGCCAGCACCCGGGACAGCTACGAGCAGTACTTC. As protein: CASTRDSYEQYF.

V usage is TRBV10-2 and J usage is TRBJ2-3; 7 positions agree with TRBD2. From germline, CDR1 is WSHSY and CDR2 SAAADI. This CDR3 contains 13 residues. V gave up 6 bases and J gave up 7 bases; unmatched junction bases: 7. The CDR3 DNA reads TGCGCCAGCAGGCGGGAGAACATGAATACGCAGTATTTT. It specifies CASRRENMNTQYF.

This sequence joins TRBV7-8 and TRBJ2-2, with a tentative D call TRBD1 (6 bases). The CDR3 contains 15 residues. Germline V gene sequence: CDR1 SGHVS, CDR2 FQNEAQ. V gave up 5 bases and J gave up 0 bases, with 10 bases separating them. The CDR3 region is CASSIRDTNTGELFF. CDR3 sequence (DNA): TGTGCCAGCAGCATCCGGGACACGAACACCGGGGAGCTGTTTTTT.

V gene TRBV18 combines with J gene TRBJ1-1; D is undetermined. The V gene lost 0 bases and the J gene lost 3 bases, with 11 bases spanning the gap. Germline CDR1 KGHSH, CDR2 LQKENI. CDR3 length: 15 amino acids. This CDR3 is CASSPPSLGDTEAFF. In nucleotides, the CDR3 is TGTGCCAGCTCACCACCGAGTCTCGGGGACACTGAAGCTTTCTTT.

V gene TRBV7-9 combines with J gene TRBJ1-1, with TRBD1 matching 9 bases. The junction had 6 bases not matched to a gene; V was cut back by 4 bases and J by 3 bases. Germline-derived CDR1 and CDR2 are SEHNR and FQNEAQ (reference sequence). The CDR3 extends over 15 amino acids. The CDR3 protein is CASSSGQGSHTEAFF. The CDR3 DNA reads as TGTGCCAGCAGCTCGGGACAGGGCTCGCACACTGAAGCTTTCTTT.

The V call is TRBV27, the J call TRBJ1-2, with 7 bases identical to TRBD1. Trimming removed 5 bases from V and 4 bases from J; junction bases left unmatched: 10. Germline assignment: CDR1 MNHEY and CDR2 SMNVEV (reference sequence). This CDR3 region has 15 residues. CDR3: CASSPRQGVSYGYTF. CDR3 DNA sequence: TGTGCCAGCAGTCCACGACAGGGTGTGAGCTATGGCTACACCTTC.

The CDR3 DNA follows: TGTGCCAGCAGCCGACGGACTAGCGGGGCTTACAATGAGCAGTTCTTC. This encodes CASSRRTSGAYNEQFF. This sequence joins TRBV7-9 and TRBJ2-1; 12 bases line up with TRBD2. The CDR3 contains 16 residues. V shed 5 bases, J shed 4 bases, and the junction held 6 bases outside the gene matches. Germline V gene sequence: CDR1 SEHNR, CDR2 FQNEAQ (reference sequence). Supplemented by reference TRBV7-9 and TRBJ2-1, the full variable domain reads DTGVSQNPRHKITKRGQNVTFRCDPISEHNRLYWYRQTLGQGPEFLTYFQNEAQLEKSRLLSDRFSAERPKGSFSTLEIQRTEQGDSAMYLCASSRRTSGAYNEQFFGPGTRLTVL.

The chain recombines TRBV7-2 with TRBJ2-2, with a tentative D call TRBD2 (5 bases). Trimming removed 1 base from V and 2 bases from J, with 11 bases in between. Germline values: CDR1 SGHTA, CDR2 FQGNSA. The CDR3 consists of 16 residues. The CDR3 region has the DNA TGTGCCAGCAGCTTAGATCAAGCGGTCAACACCGGGGAGCTGTTTTTT. It codes for CASSLDQAVNTGELFF.

This chain uses TRBV7-8 with TRBJ2-5, with D maybe TRBD2 (6 bases). With 1 base removed from V and 5 bases from J, the gap between germline ends came to 11 bases. CDR3 length: 14 amino acids. Looked up from germline, CDR1 is SGHVS and CDR2 is FQNEAQ. The CDR3 spells CASSLGDLAETQYF. CDR3 DNA: TGTGCCAGCAGCTTAGGGGATCTAGCGGAGACCCAGTACTTC. Supplemented by reference TRBV7-8 and TRBJ2-5, the full variable domain reads GAGVSQSPRYKVAKRGQDVALRCDPISGHVSLFWYQQALGQGPEFLTYFQNEAQLDKSGLPSDRFFAERPEGSVSTLKIQRTQQEDSAVYLCASSLGDLAETQYFGPGTRLLVL.

The chain is built from TRBV9 and TRBJ1-1; a possible D gene is TRBD1 (5 bases). Germline V gene sequence: CDR1 SGDLS, CDR2 YYNGEE. V lost 4 bases and J 4 bases, leaving 20 bases between the germline ends. The CDR3 length is 16 residues. In DNA, the CDR3 is TGTGCCAGCAGCTCAGTGGGGGTGAGGGGCGGCACTGAAGCTTTCTTT. Its protein product is CASSSVGVRGGTEAFF. The whole variable domain, filled in from reference TRBV9 and TRBJ1-1, reads DSGVTQTPKHLITATGQRVTLRCSPRSGDLSVYWYQQSLDQGLQFLIQYYNGEERAKGNILERFSAQQFPDLHSELNLSSLELGDSALYFCASSSVGVRGGTEAFFGQGTRLTVV.

This chain links TRBV9 with TRBJ2-7, with D perhaps matching TRBD2 (5 bases). The V gene's germline CDR1 is SGDLS and CDR2 YYNGEE. Trimming left V 4 bases short and J 5 bases short, with 22 bases between. This CDR3 contains 16 residues. The CDR3, as DNA: TGTGCCAGCAGCCCCCCGGAGGCAGGAGGACTCCACGAGCAGTACTTC. It translates to CASSPPEAGGLHEQYF.

V is TRBV7-3 and J is TRBJ2-3; D is unresolved. V gave up 2 bases and J gave up 3 bases, with 6 bases separating them. Per germline, CDR1 SGHTA and CDR2 FQGTGA. This CDR3 region has 13 residues. This CDR3 is CASSLLRTDTQYF. CDR3 DNA: TGTGCCAGCAGCTTACTCAGGACAGATACGCAGTATTTT.

J is TRBJ1-2 and V is TRBV7-2; 8 nucleotides align to TRBD1. The CDR3 has 15 residues. J was trimmed by 8 bases and V by 3 bases; bases with no gene match: 11. Germline-derived CDR1 and CDR2 are SGHTA and FQGNSA. DNA of the CDR3: TGTGCCAGCAGCTTGGGACAGGTCGTCTATGGGGGCTACACCTTC. Translated, it gives CASSLGQVVYGGYTF.

V gene TRBV2 combines with J gene TRBJ1-5, with a weak D call TRBD1 (6 bases). The germline CDR1 and CDR2 sequences are SNHLY and FYNNEI. The ends were cut back, 3 bases at V and 3 bases at J, with 15 bases in the middle. The CDR3 is 16 residues long. The CDR3 DNA is TGTGCCAGCAGTGACAGGGTCGGGGGCACCAATCAGCCCCAGCATTTT. Its protein product is CASSDRVGGTNQPQHF. Drawing the rest from reference TRBV2 and TRBJ1-5, the complete variable domain is EPEVTQTPSHQVTQMGQEVILRCVPISNHLYFYWYRQILGQKVEFLVSFYNNEISEKSEIFDDQFSVERPDGSNFTLKIRSTKLEDSAMYFCASSDRVGGTNQPQHFGDGTRLSIL.

CDR3 amino acids: CASRRGSGANVLTF. The CDR3 nucleotides read TGTGCCAGCAGAAGGGGTTCGGGGGCCAACGTCCTGACTTTC. V and J are TRBV6-5 and TRBJ2-6; weak D call: TRBD1 (5 bases). Trimming removed 6 bases at V and 4 bases at J, with 10 bases between. The CDR3 length is 14 residues. Per the germline V gene, CDR1 is MNHEY and CDR2 is SVGAGI.

This clone was observed a few times. V is TRBV6-6 and J is TRBJ1-2; D is perhaps TRBD1 (6 bases). CDR1 MNHNY and CDR2 SVGAGI come from the germline V gene (reference sequence). V dropped 2 bases and J dropped 8 bases, with 6 bases sitting between them. The CDR3 spans 11 residues. This CDR3 reads CASSYDRGYTF. As DNA, the CDR3 is TGTGCCAGCAGTTACGACAGGGGCTACACCTTC.

The gene calls are TRBV6-1 and TRBJ1-1; 7 bases match TRBD1. CDR1 is MNHNS, CDR2 SASEGT, per germline. This CDR3 region has 15 residues. J gave up 6 bases and V 7 bases, and 14 bases lay outside the gene matches. The CDR3: CASTLQTGTAAEAFF. The CDR3 DNA follows: TGTGCCAGCACCTTGCAGACAGGGACCGCGGCTGAAGCTTTCTTT.